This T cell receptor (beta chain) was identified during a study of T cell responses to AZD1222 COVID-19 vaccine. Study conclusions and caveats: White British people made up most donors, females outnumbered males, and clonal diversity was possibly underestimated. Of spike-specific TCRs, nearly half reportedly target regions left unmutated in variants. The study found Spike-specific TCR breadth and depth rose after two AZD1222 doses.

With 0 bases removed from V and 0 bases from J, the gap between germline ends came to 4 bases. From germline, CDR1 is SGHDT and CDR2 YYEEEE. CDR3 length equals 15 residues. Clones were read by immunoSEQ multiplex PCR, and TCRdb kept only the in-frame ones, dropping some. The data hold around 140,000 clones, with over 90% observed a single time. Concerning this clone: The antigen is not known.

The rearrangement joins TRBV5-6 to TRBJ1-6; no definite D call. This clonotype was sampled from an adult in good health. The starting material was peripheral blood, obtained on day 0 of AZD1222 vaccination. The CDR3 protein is CASSLGSSYNSPLHF. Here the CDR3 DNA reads TGTGCCAGCAGCTTGGGGAGCTCCTATAATTCACCCCTCCACTTT.